Listed here are 24 T cell receptor beta chains from one sample, sequenced in a study of blood T cell repertoires in COVID-19. Profiling relied on immunoSEQ multiplex PCR, and the TCRdb table lists in-frame clones only, not all of them. The sample has about 28,000 clones, around 87% seen once; the top ten hold around 5%. Sequencing was carried out using peripheral blood. Receptor source: a human donor in a cohort sampled during active COVID-19.

V gene TRBV10-3 combines with J gene TRBJ2-2; TRBD2 aligns across 9 bases. The CDR3 covers 18 residues. Germline trimming cut 6 bases from V and 6 bases from J; bases unmatched to any gene: 17. The germline V gene encodes CDR1 ENHRY and CDR2 SYGVKD. CDR3 DNA sequence: TGTGCCATCAGCCCGCTAGCGGGGAGGGGGCTAAGGGCCGGGGAGCTGTTTTTT. Protein: CAISPLAGRGLRAGELFF.

The V gene is TRBV5-6, the J gene TRBJ2-1, with D tentatively TRBD2 (6 bases). The germline V gene has CDR1 SGHDT and CDR2 YYEEEE. V was pared by 4 bases and J by 3 bases, with 14 bases between. This CDR3 comprises 15 residues. This chain's CDR3 is CASSRPGLLYNEQFF. CDR3 bases: TGTGCCAGCAGCCGTCCGGGACTCCTCTACAATGAGCAGTTCTTC.

V and J are TRBV6-6 and TRBJ1-6; TRBD1 matches at 7 bases. The V segment lost 11 bases and the J segment 0 bases; nucleotides outside the gene matches: 10. Germline CDR1 and CDR2: MNHNY and SVGAGI (reference sequence). The CDR3 spans 16 residues. CDR3 loop: CACQDRTGSYNSPLHF. The CDR3 DNA reads TGTGCCTGCCAGGACAGGACGGGCTCCTATAATTCACCCCTCCACTTT.

The chain couples TRBV19 to TRBJ1-4, with TRBD1 matching 7 bases. V dropped 3 bases and J dropped 4; count of bases not matched to a gene: 20. The CDR3 has 20 residues. CDR1 and CDR2 (germline): LNHDA, SQIVND (reference sequence). The CDR3 DNA sequence: TGTGCCAGTAGTATTACCTCCGGGACAGACCTCTCCTGGGGTAATGAAAAACTGTTTTTT. It codes for CASSITSGTDLSWGNEKLFF. Based on the CDR3 plus reference TRBV19 and TRBJ1-4, the full variable domain is DGGITQSPKYLFRKEGQNVTLSCEQNLNHDAMYWYRQDPGQGLRLIYYSQIVNDFQKGDIAEGYSVSREKKESFPLTVTSAQKNPTAFYLCASSITSGTDLSWGNEKLFFGSGTQLSVL.

The chain employs TRBV30 and TRBJ2-3; D is ambiguous. This CDR3 comprises 11 residues. Trimming cost V 4 bases and J 4 bases, with 6 bases left between them. CDR1 and CDR2 from the germline V gene are GTSNPN and SVGIG (reference sequence). CDR3 DNA: TGTGCCTGGACCCCTTCAGATACGCAGTATTTT. Encoded protein: CAWTPSDTQYF.

This chain connects TRBV27 to TRBJ2-7, with 8 bases identical to TRBD1. J lost 0 bases, V lost 4 bases, and 2 bases had no gene match. This CDR3 has 14 amino acids. Per germline, CDR1 MNHEY and CDR2 SMNVEV (reference sequence). In DNA form, the CDR3 reads TGTGCCAGCAGTTCAGGACAGGGCTCCTACGAGCAGTACTTC. It encodes CASSSGQGSYEQYF.

The V gene is TRBV6-2 or TRBV6-3, the J gene TRBJ2-1, with 9 bases fitting TRBD2. V trimming: 0 bases; J trimming: 8 bases; junction bases outside the gene matches: 8. The CDR3 is 16 residues long. CDR1 is MNHEY, CDR2 SVGEGT, per germline. CDR3 sequence reads: CASSYSKAGGLYEQFF. Written as DNA, the CDR3 is TGTGCCAGCAGTTACTCGAAGGCGGGGGGGCTGTATGAGCAGTTCTTC.

V is TRBV27 and J is TRBJ2-4; tentative D call: TRBD1 (5 bases). This CDR3 is 13 amino acids long. Germline V CDR1 and CDR2: MNHEY, SMNVEV (reference sequence). V lost 6 bases and J lost 6, with 12 bases in between. CDR3 in DNA: TGTGCCAGCAGGCGTTCTAGGGGAAACATTCAGTACTTC. This gives the protein CASRRSRGNIQYF.

In its sample, this clone was seen once. The CDR3 loop is CASSVQGQVQETQYF. The CDR3 bases are TGTGCCAGCAGCGTACAGGGACAGGTTCAAGAGACCCAGTACTTC. This chain connects TRBV9 to TRBJ2-5; 8 nucleotides agree with TRBD1. Germline CDR1 and CDR2: SGDLS and YYNGEE. V shed 1 base and J 2 bases; nucleotides not matched to a gene: 4. The CDR3 is 15 residues long.

This clone was observed once. The rearrangement uses TRBV9 and TRBJ2-4; D is possibly TRBD1 (6 bases). Germline-derived CDR1 and CDR2 are SGDLS and YYNGEE. V lost 0 bases to trimming and J lost 9 bases, with 10 bases between them. The CDR3 has 13 amino acids. The CDR3, as DNA: TGTGCCAGCAGCGTAGGGTTAGGGGGCATTCAGTACTTC. This translates into CASSVGLGGIQYF. Complete variable domain (other parts from reference TRBV9 and TRBJ2-4): DSGVTQTPKHLITATGQRVTLRCSPRSGDLSVYWYQQSLDQGLQFLIQYYNGEERAKGNILERFSAQQFPDLHSELNLSSLELGDSALYFCASSVGLGGIQYFGAGTRLSVL.

The count of this clone is one. This chain joins TRBV7-9 and TRBJ1-4; D uncertain. This CDR3 region has 15 residues. V lost 5 bases and J lost 0, with 10 bases in between. Looked up from germline, CDR1 is SEHNR and CDR2 is FQNEAQ (reference sequence). The CDR3 spells CASSLTAATNEKLFF. In DNA form, the CDR3 reads TGTGCCAGCAGCCTTACAGCAGCAACTAATGAAAAACTGTTTTTT.

This chain joins TRBV13 and TRBJ2-5, with 10 bases lining up with TRBD2. Germline assignment: CDR1 PRHDT and CDR2 FYEKMQ (reference sequence). V lost 1 base and J lost 4; bases outside the gene matches: 3. The CDR3 is 15 residues long. CDR3 residues: CASSLASGGSETQYF. Here the CDR3 DNA reads TGTGCCAGCAGCTTAGCTAGCGGGGGTTCAGAGACCCAGTACTTC. The full variable domain, rest sourced from reference TRBV13 and TRBJ2-5, is AAGVIQSPRHLIKEKRETATLKCYPIPRHDTVYWYQQGPGQDPQFLISFYEKMQSDKGSIPDRFSAQQFSDYHSELNMSSLELGDSALYFCASSLASGGSETQYFGPGTRLLVL.

V and J are TRBV21-1 and TRBJ2-3; TRBD1 is the table's D call and was not checked against the DNA. TRBV21-1 constitutes a pseudogene. This CDR3 has 17 amino acids. CDR3 in amino acids: CASISGGETGSTDTQYF. In DNA form, the CDR3 reads TGTGCCAGCATCTCGGGTGGTGAAACAGGGAGCACAGATACGCAGTATTTT.

This chain joins TRBV11-1 and TRBJ2-7, with 8 bases that match TRBD2. The V gene's germline CDR1 is SGHAT and CDR2 FQDESV (reference sequence). V trimming: 4 bases; J trimming: 6 bases; junction bases outside the gene matches: 11. The CDR3 is 15 residues long. The CDR3 coding sequence is TGTGCCAGCAGCTCACCCCCGGGGGGGTCGACCGAGCAGTACTTC. Protein sequence: CASSSPPGGSTEQYF. Based on the CDR3 plus reference TRBV11-1 and TRBJ2-7, the full variable domain is EAEVAQSPRYKITEKSQAVAFWCDPISGHATLYWYRQILGQGPELLVQFQDESVVDDSQLPKDRFSAERLKGVDSTLKIQPAELGDSAMYLCASSSPPGGSTEQYFGPGTRLTVT.

The chain links TRBV9 to TRBJ1-2; D unresolved. CDR3 length: 14 residues. V lost 2 bases, J lost 0 bases, and 8 bases lay in between. Germline loops: CDR1 SGDLS, CDR2 YYNGEE. The CDR3 region has the DNA TGTGCCAGCAGCGTCCAGGAGGCTAACTATGGCTACACCTTC. The encoded protein is CASSVQEANYGYTF.

This chain uses TRBV18 with TRBJ2-2, with D perhaps TRBD1 (5 bases). The length of the CDR3 is 17 residues. The germline gives CDR1 KGHSH, CDR2 LQKENI. V lost 3 bases and J lost 6, with 20 bases in between. The DNA of the CDR3 is TGTGCCAGCTCACCCCGGAAGGGGCGCATGGGGTCCGGGGAGCTGTTTTTT. It yields the protein CASSPRKGRMGSGELFF.

The rearrangement uses TRBV5-1 and TRBJ2-5; 8 bases are shared with TRBD2. Germline V gives CDR1 SGHRS, CDR2 YFSETQ. This CDR3 has 15 amino acids. With V trimmed by 0 bases and J by 2 bases, 3 bases remained unmatched. CDR3 loop: CASSLAPGGQETQYF. The CDR3 DNA reads as TGCGCCAGCAGCTTGGCTCCGGGGGGGCAAGAGACCCAGTACTTC.

The chain recombines TRBV5-4 with TRBJ2-5; 11 nucleotides line up with TRBD2. J was trimmed by 1 base and V by 3 bases; bases with no gene match: 5. The CDR3 spans 16 residues. Germline loops: CDR1 SGHNT, CDR2 YYREEE (reference sequence). The CDR3, as DNA: TGTGCCAGCAGCTCCCCGACTAGCGGGGCCCAAGAGACCCAGTACTTC. Translating it yields CASSSPTSGAQETQYF.

V usage is TRBV30 and J usage is TRBJ2-7, with D unclear. The CDR3 has 14 residues. Trimming removed 1 base from V and 3 bases from J, with 13 bases in between. CDR1 and CDR2 from the germline V gene are GTSNPN and SVGIG (reference sequence). CDR3 sequence: CAWSATHYFYEQYF. As DNA, the CDR3 is TGTGCCTGGAGTGCCACCCACTACTTCTACGAGCAGTACTTC.

This sequence joins TRBV30 and TRBJ2-3, with D maybe TRBD2 (7 bases). The CDR3 is made up of 13 amino acids. The V end lost 8 bases, the J end lost 2 bases, and 14 bases lay between the germline ends. CDR1 is GTSNPN, CDR2 SVGIG, per germline (reference sequence). The CDR3 region has the DNA TGTGCCGAGGGGGGGGGCCCCACAGATACGCAGTATTTT. It translates to CAEGGGPTDTQYF.

J is TRBJ2-7 and V is TRBV5-4; 13 positions match TRBD2. The CDR3 totals 16 residues. CDR1 and CDR2 (germline): SGHNT, YYREEE (reference sequence). V lost 4 bases to trimming and J lost 2 bases; unmatched junction nucleotides: 6. The CDR3 is CASSTGLAGAPYEQYF. Here the CDR3 DNA reads TGTGCCAGCAGCACCGGACTAGCGGGGGCGCCCTACGAGCAGTACTTC.

The chain carries TRBV30 and TRBJ1-1; D is possibly TRBD1 (6 bases). Germline V lookup: CDR1 GTSNPN, CDR2 SVGIG (reference sequence). This CDR3 region has 16 residues. V lost 2 bases to trimming and J lost 1 base, with 17 bases between them. CDR3 residues: CAWSPRWGPQNTEAFF. CDR3 in DNA: TGTGCCTGGAGTCCGCGTTGGGGGCCACAGAACACTGAAGCTTTCTTT.

CDR3 residues: CASSWNRMGEKLFF. CDR3 in DNA: TGTGCCAGCAGTTGGAACAGGATGGGCGAAAAACTGTTTTTT. The chain is built from TRBV28 and TRBJ1-4; weak D call: TRBD1 (5 bases). V lost 4 bases and J 8 bases, leaving 14 bases between the germline ends. Germline V CDR1 and CDR2: MDHEN, SYDVKM. The CDR3 is 14 amino acids.

The chain combines TRBV1 with TRBJ1-2; the table's D call of TRBD1 was not tested on the DNA. TRBV1 is marked as a pseudogene. This CDR3 spans 14 amino acids. CDR3: CTSSHYRGRDGYTF. Here the CDR3 DNA reads TGCACCAGCAGCCACTACAGGGGGCGGGATGGCTACACCTTC.